This passage covers 21 T cell receptor beta chains from one sample sequenced in a study of T cells in Graves' hyperthyroidism and ophthalmopathy. RNA transcripts provided the source from which TCR beta CDR3 regions were amplified. The HTBI set primed first-round TCR CDR3 RT-PCR. TCRdb independently ran MiXCR on the multiplex PCR reads; one entry per CDR3 protein. The sample includes over 400,000 distinct CDR3 sequences, around a fifth of them seen just once. What was sequenced was blood. All receptors derive from a woman in her 70s with Graves' ophthalmopathy.

The V call is TRBV18, the J call TRBJ2-7; D is unclear. V was shortened by 1 base and J by 6 bases, with 10 bases between the two germline ends. CDR1 and CDR2 from the germline V gene are KGHSH and LQKENI. The CDR3 has 13 residues. The CDR3: CASSPLTESEQYF. The CDR3 bases are TGTGCCAGCTCACCACTCACGGAGAGCGAGCAGTACTTC.

Many counts were recorded for this clonotype. The rearrangement uses TRBV2 and TRBJ2-3, with D unresolved. The ends were cut back, 7 bases at V and 0 bases at J, with 5 bases in the middle. The CDR3 totals 12 residues. Germline V lookup: CDR1 SNHLY, CDR2 FYNNEI. DNA of the CDR3: TGTGCCAGCACCCTAAGCACAGATACGCAGTATTTT. Its translation: CASTLSTDTQYF.

In its sample, this clonotype was seen a few times. The V gene is TRBV7-9, the J gene TRBJ2-4, with D possibly called TRBD1 or TRBD2 (5 bases each). Germline values: CDR1 SEHNR, CDR2 FQNEAQ (reference sequence). The CDR3 runs to 16 residues. V was pared by 7 bases and J by 1 base, with 17 bases between. The CDR3 sequence is CASNSPGRGAKNIQYF. The CDR3, as DNA: TGTGCCAGCAACTCCCCAGGGCGAGGGGCCAAAAACATTCAGTACTTC.

V gene TRBV20-1 combines with J gene TRBJ2-2; 7 bases fit TRBD2. Germline V gene data show CDR1 as DFQATT and CDR2 as SNEGSKA (reference sequence). J was trimmed by 0 bases and V by 0 bases; bases with no gene match: 4. This CDR3 has 16 residues. In DNA, the CDR3 is TGCAGTGCTAGAGATGGGGCGGGGGCGAACACCGGGGAGCTGTTTTTT. As protein: CSARDGAGANTGELFF.

This clonotype was counted a few times. V is TRBV11-2 and J is TRBJ2-7; D is unresolved. In germline, CDR1 is SGHAT, CDR2 FQNNGV. The CDR3 covers 14 residues. V was cut by 4 bases and J by 2 bases, with 12 bases left in between. The CDR3 loop reads CASSSNQQPYEQYF. In nucleotides, the CDR3 is TGTGCCAGCAGCTCCAACCAACAGCCCTACGAGCAGTACTTC.

The chain couples TRBV11-2 to TRBJ2-7; perhaps D is TRBD1 or TRBD2 (5 bases each). V lost 1 base and J lost 6, with 16 bases in between. The CDR3 runs to 15 residues. In germline, CDR1 is SGHAT, CDR2 FQNNGV. The CDR3 spells CASSLGPGRGGEQYF. The CDR3 bases are TGTGCCAGCAGCTTAGGTCCGGGACGTGGGGGCGAGCAGTACTTC.

This clonotype was seen a handful of times. J is TRBJ2-5 and V is TRBV2, with D perhaps TRBD2 (5 bases). The CDR3 consists of 13 residues. Germline lookup yields CDR1 SNHLY and CDR2 FYNNEI. The V and J ends lost 6 bases and 4 bases respectively, with 12 bases between them. The CDR3 loop reads CASRGLPGETQYF. Written as DNA, the CDR3 is TGTGCCAGCAGAGGACTTCCTGGAGAGACCCAGTACTTC. The variable domain in full, completed from reference TRBV2 and TRBJ2-5, reads EPEVTQTPSHQVTQMGQEVILRCVPISNHLYFYWYRQILGQKVEFLVSFYNNEISEKSEIFDDQFSVERPDGSNFTLKIRSTKLEDSAMYFCASRGLPGETQYFGPGTRLLVL.

The rearrangement uses TRBV6-4 and TRBJ1-2, with 7 bases that match TRBD1. The ends lost 4 bases at V and 1 base at J; junction bases unmatched: 6. The germline V gene has CDR1 MRHNA and CDR2 SNTAGT. There are 15 residues in the CDR3. Written as DNA, the CDR3 is TGTGCCAGCAGTGCGACAGGGCAAAGTAACTATGGCTACACCTTC. It specifies CASSATGQSNYGYTF.

This clonotype has just a few counts. This chain links TRBV12-3 or TRBV12-4 with TRBJ2-2; the D gene is possibly TRBD2 (5 bases). Trimming shortened V by 3 bases and J by 6 bases, and 11 bases separated the two germline ends. This CDR3 is 14 amino acids long. The CDR3 sequence: CASSFRRRAGELFF. CDR3 bases: TGTGCCAGCAGTTTTCGGAGGCGGGCCGGGGAGCTGTTTTTT.

This clonotype was observed at least ten times. The genes are TRBV6-1 and TRBJ1-1, with D hard to call. From germline, CDR1 is MNHNS and CDR2 SASEGT. The CDR3 runs 14 residues. Trimming shortened V by 4 bases and J by 1 base, and 10 bases separated the two germline ends. CDR3 nucleotide sequence: TGTGCCAGCAGTGGGTGGACCGCGAACACTGAAGCTTTCTTT. Its protein product is CASSGWTANTEAFF.

This clonotype was recorded many times. The gene calls are TRBV29-1 and TRBJ1-1; D might be TRBD1 (5 bases). Germline V gives CDR1 SQVTM, CDR2 ANQGSEA. V was cut by 4 bases and J by 0 bases, with 9 bases left in between. This CDR3 is built from 13 residues. The CDR3 DNA is TGCAGCGTTGGTGGGGCCATGAACACTGAAGCTTTCTTT. It translates to CSVGGAMNTEAFF.

This clonotype was counted many times. The J gene is TRBJ2-6, the V gene TRBV6-2 or TRBV6-3; 8 nucleotides agree with TRBD1. Trimming took 7 bases from V and 2 from J; bases not matched to a gene: 4. The germline V gene encodes CDR1 MNHEY and CDR2 SVGEGT. The CDR3 consists of 15 residues. The CDR3 DNA follows: TGTGCCAGCAACCCGGACAGGGCTGGGGCCAACGTCCTGACTTTC. This translates into CASNPDRAGANVLTF.

This chain uses TRBV7-8 with TRBJ2-7; D is possibly TRBD1 (6 bases). Germline values: CDR1 SGHVS, CDR2 FQNEAQ. V was shortened by 4 bases and J by 3 bases, with 13 bases between the two germline ends. This CDR3 has 14 residues. The CDR3 sequence: CASSSQGMGYEQYF. The DNA for the CDR3 is TGTGCCAGCAGCTCCCAGGGGATGGGCTACGAGCAGTACTTC.

This clonotype was seen a few times. The V and J genes are TRBV20-1 and TRBJ2-1; no clear D gene. The ends were cut back, 6 bases at V and 4 bases at J, with 7 bases in the middle. Germline assignment: CDR1 DFQATT and CDR2 SNEGSKA (reference sequence). The CDR3 covers 11 residues. CDR3 DNA sequence: TGCAGTGCCGGGCTATACAATGAGCAGTTCTTC. This translates into CSAGLYNEQFF.

This clonotype was observed a handful of times. V gene TRBV5-6 combines with J gene TRBJ1-1; D possibly corresponds to TRBD1 (5 bases). CDR3 length: 15 amino acids. V gave up 3 bases and J gave up 4 bases, with 16 bases separating them. Germline-derived CDR1 and CDR2 are SGHDT and YYEEEE. The CDR3 DNA sequence: TGTGCCAGCAGCTCAACCCCCCAGGGAGGCACTGAAGCTTTCTTT. This sequence encodes CASSSTPQGGTEAFF.

About this clonotype itself: One base away lies a much larger clone, so this may be a sequencing read error. The J gene is TRBJ1-5, the V gene TRBV6-2 or TRBV6-3; TRBD1 agrees at 9 bases. Germline CDR1 is MNHEY and CDR2 is SVGEGT. CDR3 length: 12 residues. CDR3 DNA sequence: TGTGCCGCGGACAGGGGCAATCGGCCCCAGCATTTT. Its protein product is CAADRGNRPQHF.

The rearrangement links TRBV5-1 to TRBJ1-6; 11 bases match TRBD1. After removal of 4 bases from V and 10 bases from J, the junction contained 7 bases not matched to a gene. CDR1 SGHRS and CDR2 YFSETQ come from the germline V gene. The CDR3 consists of 15 residues. CDR3 nucleotide sequence: TGCGCCAGCAGCACCCGGGACAGGGGGGTATCACCCCTCCACTTT. It codes for CASSTRDRGVSPLHF.

This clonotype occurred a few times. The V gene is TRBV30, the J gene TRBJ2-6; no reliable D call. The CDR3 consists of 13 residues. From germline, CDR1 is GTSNPN and CDR2 SVGIG (reference sequence). As DNA, the CDR3 is TGTGGGAGAGTGGGCGCTGGGGCCAACGTCCTGACTTTC. It specifies CGRVGAGANVLTF.

In its sample, this clonotype was seen a few times. CDR3 bases: TGTGCCAGCAGTTTGGGCTCTCGGTACGAGCAGTACTTC. Translation gives CASSLGSRYEQYF. The gene calls are TRBV12-3 or TRBV12-4 and TRBJ2-7, with no clear D. This CDR3 has 13 residues. V was cut by 3 bases and J by 4 bases, with 10 bases left in between.

This chain uses TRBV2 with TRBJ2-7, with TRBD1 matching over 7 bases. The CDR3 has 13 residues. Germline assignment: CDR1 SNHLY and CDR2 FYNNEI. The V segment lost 10 bases and the J segment 4 bases; nucleotides outside the gene matches: 10. CDR3 region: CAIDRVTSYEQYF. In nucleotides, the CDR3 is TGTGCCATAGACAGGGTGACTTCTTACGAGCAGTACTTC.

The genes are TRBV13 and TRBJ2-1; 9 bases are shared with TRBD2. Germline CDR1 and CDR2: PRHDT and FYEKMQ (reference sequence). V gave up 3 bases and J gave up 9 bases; unmatched junction bases: 6. The CDR3 consists of 14 residues. The CDR3 spells CASSLGGLASEQFF. The CDR3 region has the DNA TGTGCCAGCAGCTTGGGGGGACTAGCTAGTGAGCAGTTCTTC. Full variable domain (remainder filled in from reference TRBV13 and TRBJ2-1): AAGVIQSPRHLIKEKRETATLKCYPIPRHDTVYWYQQGPGQDPQFLISFYEKMQSDKGSIPDRFSAQQFSDYHSELNMSSLELGDSALYFCASSLGGLASEQFFGPGTRLTVL.